The 15 T cell receptor beta chains listed next were all sequenced from one sample in a study of blood T cell repertoires in COVID-19. Produced via immunoSEQ multiplex PCR; TCRdb's table is partial and in-frame only. Here the sample spans 70,000 to 80,000 clones, approximately 83% being singletons. Sequencing was done on a sample of peripheral blood. The origin of the receptors is a man older than 75 with acute or convalescent COVID-19.

The J gene is TRBJ1-5, the V gene TRBV19; perhaps TRBD1 as D (5 bases). The CDR3 loop spans 14 amino acids. V lost 7 bases to trimming and J lost 7 bases, with 17 bases between them. Per germline, CDR1 LNHDA and CDR2 SQIVND (reference sequence). The CDR3 sequence is CASTYRGQGQPQHF. Here the CDR3 DNA reads TGTGCCAGTACCTATAGGGGTCAGGGACAGCCCCAGCATTTT. Full variable domain (rest looked up from reference TRBV19 and TRBJ1-5): DGGITQSPKYLFRKEGQNVTLSCEQNLNHDAMYWYRQDPGQGLRLIYYSQIVNDFQKGDIAEGYSVSREKKESFPLTVTSAQKNPTAFYLCASTYRGQGQPQHFGDGTRLSIL.

This clone showed up just a few times. The chain employs TRBV7-2 and TRBJ2-5; 13 bases fit TRBD2. This CDR3 spans 16 amino acids. After removal of 5 bases from V and 5 bases from J, the junction contained 8 bases not matched to a gene. Germline CDR1 and CDR2: SGHTA and FQGNSA. The CDR3 DNA sequence: TGTGCCAGCAGCCCGGGGACGGGACTAGCGGGGGAGACCCAGTACTTC. This gives the protein CASSPGTGLAGETQYF.

The chain links TRBV7-2 to TRBJ2-6; no definite D call. Germline assignment: CDR1 SGHTA and CDR2 FQGNSA. This CDR3 has 14 residues. V lost 9 bases, J lost 2 bases, and 11 bases lay in between. Written as DNA, the CDR3 is TGTGCCAGGTCGATAGAACCTGGGGCCAACGTCCTGACTTTC. Protein product: CARSIEPGANVLTF.

This sequence joins TRBV6-2 or TRBV6-3 and TRBJ2-7; 10 positions agree with TRBD1. The J segment lost 4 bases and the V segment lost 0 bases, leaving 3 bases of the junction unmatched. Germline CDR1 MNHEY, CDR2 SVGEGT. This CDR3 contains 15 residues. CDR3 region: CASSYSRDRGYEQYF. DNA of the CDR3: TGTGCCAGCAGTTACTCGAGGGACAGGGGATACGAGCAGTACTTC.

The chain recombines TRBV7-3 with TRBJ1-2; TRBD1 aligns across 8 bases. The CDR3 sequence is 14 residues long. The V gene's germline CDR1 is SGHTA and CDR2 FQGTGA. Trimming removed 4 bases from V and 4 bases from J; junction bases left unmatched: 5. The CDR3 nucleotides read TGTGCCAGCAGCTCGGGACAGGCAGCCTATGGCTACACCTTC. Protein sequence: CASSSGQAAYGYTF.

The rearrangement joins TRBV5-5 to TRBJ1-1; 8 nucleotides line up with TRBD1. V gave up 4 bases and J gave up 4 bases; unmatched junction bases: 3. Germline values: CDR1 SGHKS, CDR2 YYEKEE (reference sequence). The length of the CDR3 is 13 residues. CDR3 DNA: TGTGCCAGCAGCCCGACAGGGGCCACTGAAGCTTTCTTT. Its protein is CASSPTGATEAFF.

The rearrangement joins TRBV9 to TRBJ2-5, with TRBD1 identical over 7 bases. Germline values: CDR1 SGDLS, CDR2 YYNGEE. The CDR3 runs 14 residues. The V and J ends lost 4 bases and 2 bases, in that order; junction bases with no gene match: 5. The CDR3 region has the DNA TGTGCCAGCAGCAAATGGACAGGACAAGAGACCCAGTACTTC. Translation gives CASSKWTGQETQYF.

The chain uses TRBV3-1 (or the pseudogene TRBV3-2) and TRBJ1-4, with 7 bases that match TRBD1. Trimming removed 8 bases from V and 7 bases from J; junction bases left unmatched: 4. The CDR3 length is 12 residues. The germline CDR1 and CDR2 sequences are LGHDT and YNNKEL (reference sequence). The DNA for the CDR3 is TGTGCCAGCTCCCACAGGGGTGAAAAACTGTTTTTT. Translated: CASSHRGEKLFF.

The V call is TRBV2, the J call TRBJ1-5; tentative D call: TRBD1 (6 bases). Germline CDR1 is SNHLY and CDR2 is FYNNEI. With 4 bases removed from V and 7 bases from J, the gap between germline ends came to 11 bases. The CDR3 runs to 13 residues. The CDR3 coding sequence is TGTGCCAGCAGTGGGGGGCGCGAGCAGCCCCAGCATTTT. It is translated as CASSGGREQPQHF.

This clone was seen a few times. This chain links TRBV5-1 with TRBJ1-1; TRBD1 matches at 7 bases. The CDR3 is made up of 15 amino acids. Germline V CDR1 and CDR2: SGHRS, YFSETQ. J gave up 4 bases and V 3 bases, and 9 bases lay outside the gene matches. The CDR3 here is CASSSGTEVGTEAFF. The CDR3, as DNA: TGCGCCAGCAGCTCCGGGACAGAAGTCGGCACTGAAGCTTTCTTT.

For this clone: Other DNA variants within this sample encode the same CDR3. The V gene is TRBV14, the J gene TRBJ1-4, with D uncertain. V shed 5 bases and J shed 0 bases, with 10 bases lying between them. Germline loops: CDR1 SGHDN, CDR2 FVKESK. This CDR3 comprises 15 residues. DNA of the CDR3: TGTGCCAGCAGCGAGCAACCTGCAACTAATGAAAAACTGTTTTTT. It translates to CASSEQPATNEKLFF. Looking up the rest from reference TRBV14 and TRBJ1-4 gives the full variable domain: EAGVTQFPSHSVIEKGQTVTLRCDPISGHDNLYWYRRVMGKEIKFLLHFVKESKQDESGMPNNRFLAERTGGTYSTLKVQPAELEDSGVYFCASSEQPATNEKLFFGSGTQLSVL.

This rearrangement joins TRBV5-1 to TRBJ1-1; no reliable D call. CDR1 SGHRS and CDR2 YFSETQ come from the germline V gene. The ends were cut back, 0 bases at V and 7 bases at J, with 16 bases in the middle. The CDR3 is made up of 15 amino acids. This chain's CDR3 is CASSLASSMGGEAFF. As DNA, the CDR3 is TGCGCCAGCAGCTTGGCATCATCCATGGGAGGTGAAGCTTTCTTT.

The CDR3 DNA reads as TGTGCCAGCAGTTCCCCGGACACTGGAAACACCATATATTTT. Its protein product is CASSSPDTGNTIYF. The chain combines TRBV28 with TRBJ1-3; D possibly corresponds to TRBD1 (5 bases). Trimming shortened V by 4 bases and J by 2 bases, and 9 bases separated the two germline ends. CDR3 length: 14 residues. CDR1 MDHEN and CDR2 SYDVKM come from the germline V gene.

The rearrangement joins TRBV3-1 (or the pseudogene TRBV3-2) to TRBJ2-4; D might be TRBD1 (5 bases). From germline, CDR1 is LGHDT and CDR2 YNNKEL (reference sequence). V was trimmed by 2 bases and J by 8 bases, leaving 10 bases between them. The CDR3 contains 13 residues. CDR3 in DNA: TGTGCCAGCAGCCAATCGGGCAGGGACATTCAGTACTTC. As protein: CASSQSGRDIQYF.

V is TRBV24-1 and J is TRBJ2-5; TRBD1 matches at 7 bases. The germline V gene encodes CDR1 KGHDR and CDR2 SFDVKD. The CDR3 consists of 16 residues. Unmatched junction bases numbered 9, after V lost 5 bases and J lost 1 base. CDR3 amino acids: CATSGEQGSSQETQYF. CDR3 in DNA: TGTGCCACCAGTGGAGAACAGGGGTCGTCCCAAGAGACCCAGTACTTC.